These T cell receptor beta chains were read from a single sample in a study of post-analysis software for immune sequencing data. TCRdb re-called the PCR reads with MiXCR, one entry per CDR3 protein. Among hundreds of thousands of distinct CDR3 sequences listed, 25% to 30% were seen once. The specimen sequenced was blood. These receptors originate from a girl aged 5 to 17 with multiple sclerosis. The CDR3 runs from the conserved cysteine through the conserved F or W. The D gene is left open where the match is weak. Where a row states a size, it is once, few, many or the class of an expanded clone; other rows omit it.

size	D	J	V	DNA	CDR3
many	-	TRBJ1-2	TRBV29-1	TGCAGCGCTTCCTTATCGGGGGCAAATGTAGGCGGCTACACCTTC	CSASLSGANVGGYTF
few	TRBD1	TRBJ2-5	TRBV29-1	TGCAGCGTCGTTCGGACAGGGGTGGGGGAGACCCAGTACTTC	CSVVRTGVGETQYF
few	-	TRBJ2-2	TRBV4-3	TGCGCCAGCAGCCAAGATGATCGGGGTTACGGGGAGCTGTTTTTT	CASSQDDRGYGELFF
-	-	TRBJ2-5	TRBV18	TGTGCCAGCTCATCACCGATGGAGACCCAGTACTTC	CASSSPMETQYF
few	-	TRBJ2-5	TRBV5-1	TGCGCCAGCACTCCGGGGGTCGGGGAGACCCAGTACTTC	CASTPGVGETQYF
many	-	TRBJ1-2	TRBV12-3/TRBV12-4	TGTGCCAGCAGTCCGCGCCTGGGGGGCTACACCTTC	CASSPRLGGYTF
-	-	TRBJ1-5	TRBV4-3	TGCGCCAGCAGCCGAGAACCTGGGAAGTCCGGTCAGCCCCAGCATTTT	CASSREPGKSGQPQHF
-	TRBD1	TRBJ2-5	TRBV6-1	TGTGCCAGCAGTGAAAGGGGGCAGGGGGCTGGGTACTTC	CASSERGQGAGYF
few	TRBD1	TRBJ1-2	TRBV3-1	TGTGCCAGCAGCCGAGGGGACAGGGGCTATGGCTACACCTTC	CASSRGDRGYGYTF
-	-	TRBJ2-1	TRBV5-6	TGTGCCAGCAGCCCCGGGACGTCCACCTACAATGAGCAGTTCTTC	CASSPGTSTYNEQFF
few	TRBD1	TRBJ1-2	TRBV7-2	TGTGCCAGCAGCTTGACAGGGTTGAGGGGCTACACCTTC	CASSLTGLRGYTF
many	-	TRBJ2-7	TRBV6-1	TGTGCCAGCAGTGAAAAGGACATAGTCGTCGCAAAGCAGTACTTC	CASSEKDIVVAKQYF
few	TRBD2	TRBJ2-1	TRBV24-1	TGTGCCACCAGTCCCTACTCCGCGGGAGGGTCCTACAATGAGCAGTTCTTC	CATSPYSAGGSYNEQFF
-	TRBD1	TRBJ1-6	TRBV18	TGTGCCAGCTCACCGGGACAGGGTTCACCCCCCCACTTT	CASSPGQGSPPHF
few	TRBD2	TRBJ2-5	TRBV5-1	TGCGCCAGCAGCTCTTCGGGACTAGTGGGGACCCAGTACTTC	CASSSSGLVGTQYF
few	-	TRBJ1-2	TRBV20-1	TGCAGTGCTAGTTGGTTGGTAGGACCTTATGGCTACACCTTC	CSASWLVGPYGYTF
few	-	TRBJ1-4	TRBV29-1	TGCAGCGCTTCGCCGAGATTATCGGAAAAACTGTTTTTT	CSASPRLSEKLFF
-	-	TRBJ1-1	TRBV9	TGTGCCAGCAGCGTAGAGTCGGGGAACACTGAAGCTTTCTTT	CASSVESGNTEAFF
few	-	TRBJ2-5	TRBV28	TGTGCCAGCAGCCCAGACTATGTGGAAGAGACCCAGTACTTC	CASSPDYVEETQYF
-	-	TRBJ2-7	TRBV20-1	TGCAGTGCCAACAGGGCCTCCCTTCCCCTCTACGAGCAGTACTTC	CSANRASLPLYEQYF
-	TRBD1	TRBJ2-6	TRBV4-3	TGCGCCAGCAGCCACGGGACAGGGGAATTCTCTGGGGCCAACGTCCTGACTTTC	CASSHGTGEFSGANVLTF
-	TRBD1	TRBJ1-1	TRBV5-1	TGCGCCAGCAGGGATGGGACAGGGGGATGGACTGAAGCTTTCTTT	CASRDGTGGWTEAFF
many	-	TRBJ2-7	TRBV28	TGTGCCAGCAGTTTATATTTCAGGGAGCAGTACTTC	CASSLYFREQYF
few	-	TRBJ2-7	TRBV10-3	TGTGCCATCAGTGGCGGAGGGGACCACTACGAGCAGTACTTC	CAISGGGDHYEQYF
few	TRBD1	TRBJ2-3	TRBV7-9	TGTGCCAGCAGCACAATGGGGACAGGGGATACGCAGTATTTT	CASSTMGTGDTQYF
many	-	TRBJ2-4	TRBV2	TGTGCCAGCAGTGAAGTACCAGCCAAAAACATTCAGTACTTC	CASSEVPAKNIQYF
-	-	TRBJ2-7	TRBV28	TGTGCCAGCAGTTTACCCTCAGGGTCTCCCTACGAGCAGTACTTC	CASSLPSGSPYEQYF
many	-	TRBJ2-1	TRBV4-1	TGCGCCAGCAGCCAATGGCTTCTGTGGGAGTACAATGAGCAGTTCTTC	CASSQWLLWEYNEQFF
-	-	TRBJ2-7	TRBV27	TGTGCCAGCAGTCCTCAACAGGCGAGCTCCTACGAGCAGTACTTC	CASSPQQASSYEQYF
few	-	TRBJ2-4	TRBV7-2	TGTGCCAGCAGCTTAACGTTGAACATTCAGTACTTC	CASSLTLNIQYF
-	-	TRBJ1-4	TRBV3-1	TGTGCCAGCAGCCAAGAGACGGAAGGTTTCCGGATCGACCTGTTTTTT	CASSQETEGFRIDLFF
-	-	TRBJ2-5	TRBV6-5	TGTGCCAGCGGGGGGGCGCAGGGTTTCCAAGAGACCCAGTACTTC	CASGGAQGFQETQYF
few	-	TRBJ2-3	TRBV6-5	TGTGCCAGCAGTTACTCGAACCCAGGGACTAGCACAGATACGCAGTATTTT	CASSYSNPGTSTDTQYF
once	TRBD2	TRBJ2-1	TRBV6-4	TGTGCCAGCAGTGAGGCTAGCGGGGGGTACAATGAGCAGTTCTTC	CASSEASGGYNEQFF
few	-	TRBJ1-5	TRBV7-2	TGTGCCAGCAGCAACCGGCCGGGTAGCAATCAGCCCCAGCATTTT	CASSNRPGSNQPQHF
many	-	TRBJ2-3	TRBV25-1	TGTGCCAGCAGTGAAAATAGGGATACGCAGTATTTT	CASSENRDTQYF
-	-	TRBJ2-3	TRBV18	TGTGCCAGCTCCCACGGGGGCTACCAGAGCACAGATACGCAGTATTTT	CASSHGGYQSTDTQYF
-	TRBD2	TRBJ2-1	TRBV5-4	TGTGCCAGCAGTTTGGGTGGCGGGAGGGTAAATGAGCAGTTCTTC	CASSLGGGRVNEQFF
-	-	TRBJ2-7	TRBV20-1	TGCAGTGCTAGACCTATCGGGATAGTCTACGAGCAGTACTTC	CSARPIGIVYEQYF
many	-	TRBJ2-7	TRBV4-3	TGCGCCAGCAGCCAACAACGGGGCCTAGCGATGTACGAGCAGTACTTC	CASSQQRGLAMYEQYF
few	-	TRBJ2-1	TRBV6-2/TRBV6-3	TGTGCCAGCAGTTACCTACTCCGAAATGAGCAGTTCTTC	CASSYLLRNEQFF
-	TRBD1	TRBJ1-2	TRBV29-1	TGCAGCGTTTCACCCCTGGGGGACAGGGGGAACTATGGCTACACCTTC	CSVSPLGDRGNYGYTF
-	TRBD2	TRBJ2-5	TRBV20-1	TGCAGTGCTAGAGGGACTAGACAAGAGACCCAGTACTTC	CSARGTRQETQYF
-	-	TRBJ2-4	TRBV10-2	TGCGCCAGCAGCCCCACGGGAGTAGCCAAAAACATTCAGTACTTC	CASSPTGVAKNIQYF
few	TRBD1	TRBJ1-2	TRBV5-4	TGTGCCAGCAGCTTGATCGACAGGGGATGGTATGGCTACACCTTC	CASSLIDRGWYGYTF
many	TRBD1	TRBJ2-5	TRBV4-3	TGCGCCAGCAGCCAAGGAGGGGGCGGTGGGGAGACCCAGTACTTC	CASSQGGGGGETQYF
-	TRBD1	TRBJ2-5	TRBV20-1	TGCAGTGCATCTCACAGGGGGCGCCTTTGGGAAGAGACCCAGTACTTC	CSASHRGRLWEETQYF
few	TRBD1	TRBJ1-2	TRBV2	TGTGCCAGCAGTGAAGATCCCGGACAGGGGTCTTTCGGCTACACCTTC	CASSEDPGQGSFGYTF
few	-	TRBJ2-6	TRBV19	TGTGCCAGTAGCGACAGCCTGGGGTCTGGGGCCAACGTCCTGACTTTC	CASSDSLGSGANVLTF
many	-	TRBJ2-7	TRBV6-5	TGTGCCAGCAGTTACCCAGGTTCTGAGAAACAGTACTTC	CASSYPGSEKQYF
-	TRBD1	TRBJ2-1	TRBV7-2	TGTGCCAGCAGCTCCTCAGGACAGGGATACAATGAGCAGTTCTTC	CASSSSGQGYNEQFF
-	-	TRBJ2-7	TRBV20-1	TGCAGTGCTAGAGTCACAGGGTTAGACGAGCAGTACTTC	CSARVTGLDEQYF
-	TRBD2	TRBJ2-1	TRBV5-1	TGCGCCAGCAGCCAGCTAGCGGGAGTTCGGGGAGAGCAGTTCTTC	CASSQLAGVRGEQFF
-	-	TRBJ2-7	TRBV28	TGTGCCTCGGAGGGAGCCTCCTACGAGCAGTACTTC	CASEGASYEQYF
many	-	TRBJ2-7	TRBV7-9	TGTGCCAGCAGCACCACAGGATACGAGCAGTACTTC	CASSTTGYEQYF